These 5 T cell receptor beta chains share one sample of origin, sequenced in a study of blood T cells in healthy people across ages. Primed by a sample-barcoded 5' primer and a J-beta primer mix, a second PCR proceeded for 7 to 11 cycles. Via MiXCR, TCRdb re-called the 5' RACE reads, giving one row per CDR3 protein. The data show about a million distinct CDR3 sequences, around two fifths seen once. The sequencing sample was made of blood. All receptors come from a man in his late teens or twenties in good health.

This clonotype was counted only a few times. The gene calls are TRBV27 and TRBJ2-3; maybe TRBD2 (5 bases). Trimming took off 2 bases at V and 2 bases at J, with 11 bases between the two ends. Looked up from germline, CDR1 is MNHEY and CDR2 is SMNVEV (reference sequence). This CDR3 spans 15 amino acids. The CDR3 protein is CASSLDGISTDTQYF. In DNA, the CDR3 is TGTGCCAGCAGTTTAGACGGGATCTCCACAGATACGCAGTATTTT.

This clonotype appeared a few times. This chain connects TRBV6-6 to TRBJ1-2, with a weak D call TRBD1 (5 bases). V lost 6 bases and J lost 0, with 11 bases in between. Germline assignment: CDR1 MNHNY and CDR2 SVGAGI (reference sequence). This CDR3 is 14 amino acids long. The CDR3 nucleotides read TGTGCCAGCAGACCGGGACGGGCTAACTATGGCTACACCTTC. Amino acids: CASRPGRANYGYTF.

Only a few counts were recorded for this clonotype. CDR3 bases: TGTGCCAGCAGCCCGACAGGTTGGGACTATGGCTACACCTTC. This codes for CASSPTGWDYGYTF. The chain employs TRBV7-3 and TRBJ1-2; tentatively, D is TRBD1 (6 bases). This CDR3 is 14 amino acids long. Germline CDR1 SGHTA, CDR2 FQGTGA. The germline V and J ends were trimmed by 5 bases and 3 bases, with 13 bases remaining between them. Together with reference TRBV7-3 and TRBJ1-2, the CDR3 gives the full variable domain: GAGVSQTPSNKVTEKGKYVELRCDPISGHTALYWYRQSLGQGPEFLIYFQGTGAADDSGLPNDRFFAVRPEGSVSTLKIQRTERGDSAVYLCASSPTGWDYGYTFGSGTRLTVV.

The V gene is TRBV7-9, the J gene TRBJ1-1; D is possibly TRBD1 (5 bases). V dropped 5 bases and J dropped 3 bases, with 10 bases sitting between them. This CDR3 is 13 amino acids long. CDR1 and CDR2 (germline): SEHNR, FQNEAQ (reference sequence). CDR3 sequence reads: CASSHLGHTEAFF. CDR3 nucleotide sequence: TGTGCCAGCAGCCATTTGGGGCACACTGAAGCTTTCTTT.

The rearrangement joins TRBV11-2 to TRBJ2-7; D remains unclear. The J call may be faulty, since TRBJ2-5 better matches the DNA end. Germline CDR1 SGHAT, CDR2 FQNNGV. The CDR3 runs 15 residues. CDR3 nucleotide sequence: TGTGCCAGCAGCCCTCTGGTAGGGTCCCAAGAGACCCAGTACTTC. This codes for CASSPLVGSQETQYF.